This T cell receptor beta chain comes out of a study of cytomegalovirus exposure and HLA in healthy donors (dated by TCRdb to about 2017). In terms of the full investigation: In an earlier analysis of fewer than 750 of the donors, about 260 Gb of sequence data and some 100 million unique TCR beta sequences from 150 million to 200 million T cells were reported. An early release that covered some 630 HLA-typed donors contained around 330 gigabases of sequencing data and about 84 million unique TCR sequences. The genetic ancestry cluster associated with self-reported Caucasian donors included about 84% of the 398 genotyped donors. The aim of the study was to test whether cataloging public T cell receptors could identify signatures of past pathogen exposure. The study profiled the T cell repertoires of some 610 subjects by immunosequencing and related them to cytomegalovirus serostatus. Besides the first cohort of around 670 subjects, a separate validation cohort made up of over 95 different subjects was used. High-throughput TCR immunosequencing, statistical association of individual TCRs with disease status, and machine learning were combined to predict cytomegalovirus infection status. In a later analysis, previously published TCR beta repertoires from 500 to 750 donors were re-analyzed and high-resolution HLA genotyping was added so that TCR occurrence patterns could be studied. Rather than using new phenotypic data, the later analysis identified candidate immune exposures from TCR beta sequences and from how often those sequences occurred across donors. An earlier analysis of approximately 640 of the donors applied high-throughput TCR beta sequencing to assess whether each TCR beta V gene segment acted as functional or pseudogenic. Donor age, sex, ethnicity and CMV serostatus were compiled together with the repertoire data. Genome-wide SNP genotypes for about 55% of the 666 donors were used in a later genetic analysis, which treated that subset as a discovery cohort. Every discovery cohort repertoire had been produced on one sequencing platform. Both class I and class II loci were covered by HLA typing, at four-digit resolution. The number of typed donors differed by locus: 629-630 for A, B, C, DRB1 and DQB1; approximately 520 for DQA1; some 590 for DPA1; and 450 to 480 for DPB1. Because of strong linkage in the cohort, a handful of DR-DQ haplotypes were treated as single units for association and clustering. Across 300 to 400 genotyped donors of the cohort, an average of about 240,000 unique TCR beta nucleotide sequences per donor were sequenced, and 15% to 20% of those sequences were non-productive.

The cohort consisted of more than 650 healthy bone marrow donors. At the time of sampling, every cohort member was nominally healthy, though immune exposures that went unrecorded were likely present. The donor was CMV seronegative and was included in the group of 352 seronegative cohort members. A peripheral blood sample was collected from each donor, and TCR beta sequencing was performed on peripheral blood mononuclear cells. Genomic DNA was extracted from the blood cell samples with the Qiagen DNeasy Blood Extraction Kit. To note about this clone: There is no known antigen for this receptor. Base qualities are missing; no much larger clone stands one base away.

The library was made by the immunoSEQ multiplex PCR assay. A mixture of 60 forward primers for TCR Vbeta segments and 13 reverse primers for TCR Jbeta segments was used in the multiplex PCR. The CDR3 region of rearranged TCR beta genes was amplified from genomic DNA with a multiplex PCR assay. Amplified TCR beta libraries were sequenced as 87-base-pair reads on the Illumina HiSeq System. Per the original workflow: A later analysis counted some 74 million unique TCR beta chains across the 550 to 700 repertoires, and approximately 11 million of these chains were shared by at least two donors. Raw reads were error-corrected and collapsed into unique sequences with a nearest-neighbor algorithm that merged closely related sequences to remove PCR and sequencing errors. To assign V, D and J gene segments, CDR3 sequences were aligned to IMGT reference sequences. For a sequence to be retained, at least a six-nucleotide match to both a V gene segment and a J gene segment was required. Rearrangements were called productive when the CDR3 lacked stop codons and stayed in frame with V and J; all others were non-productive. Following IMGT convention, CDR3 was defined as the stretch from the second conserved V-encoded cysteine to the conserved J-encoded phenylalanine. The earlier analysis of a few hundred of the donors excluded any sequence lacking an unambiguous match to a single V gene segment. In an earlier analysis of several hundred of the donors, V segments were called functional above 56.7% productive rearrangements and were called segregating when the between-donor standard deviation exceeded 5%. To diagnose cytomegalovirus status from the catalog of TCR beta chain sequences, a statistical classification framework was built. In a later analysis, TCR nucleotide sequences were compared against IMGT/GENE-DB human TR gene sequences so that V and J genes could be assigned. Using the TCRdist pipeline, a later analysis assigned CDR3 sequences along with most-parsimonious VDJ recombination scenarios. In a later analysis, each TCR beta chain was defined by its CDR3 amino acid sequence together with its V-gene family, and reads without a unique V-gene family were excluded. As a way to deal with suspected cross-contamination and a sequencing artifact, a later analysis dropped hundreds of nucleotide sequences that were highly shared and had low generation probability. A later analysis calculated a clonal expansion index for each public chain from normalized within-repertoire ranks of inferred template counts. In a later analysis, generation probabilities were computed using a VDJ recombination model fitted to out-of-frame rearrangements, and the results were checked against IGoR. In a later analysis, hypergeometric tests were used to score TCR-TCR, TCR-HLA and TCR-CMV co-occurrence, with a repertoire-size bias correction applied to TCR pairs. To estimate false discovery rates, a later analysis permuted the HLA or CMV assignments 20 times. In a later analysis, co-occurring TCRs were grouped with DBSCAN, and TCRdist sequence similarity was added when clustering was performed within HLA-allele-positive subsets. For co-occurrence clustering, repertoires with fewer than 30,000 or more than 120,000 public chains were excluded, along with 4 to 6 repertoires with anomalous nucleotide sharing. In TCRdb, the immuneACCESS table is reduced to in-frame sequences with V and J assigned. These tables do not hold every clone; where another copy was compared, an unresolved V gene accounts for under half, and the others remain unexplained. V, J and clone size are those of that table, while D and trimming were read from the DNA. In this sample the table shows around 200,000 clones, about 80% of which occur a single time. Clones ranked in the top ten supply 0.55% to 0.7% of the sample.

The germline ends are 11 bases apart after V is trimmed by 1 base and J by 2 bases. Taken from cysteine to phenylalanine, the CDR3 has 16 residues. Only the CDR3 region is kept as DNA, spanning 48 bases read in frame from base 1. Based on the germline V gene (reference sequence), the CDR1 and CDR2 sequences are SEHNR and FQNEAQ. What the work shows at the level of the full study, not this receptor alone: In the study, approximately 160 TCR beta chains were listed as associated with cytomegalovirus. In a later genetic analysis, a missense DCLRE1C variant was associated with V-gene and J-gene trimming of TCR beta chains, and the association was replicated in an independent cohort. According to the authors, the approach could potentially be generalized to other disease states and immunological phenotypes. In a later analysis, some 17,000 TCR beta sequences were associated with specific HLA alleles at a false discovery rate of 0.05. In a later analysis, HLA-associated TCR beta chains showed more clonal expansion and lower generation probabilities than non-associated chains that were equally common. Most CMV-associated TCR beta chains appeared to be HLA-restricted in a later analysis, and the HLA associations seemed to be driven largely by CMV exposure. A further reported finding was that TCR beta sequences accurately predicted the HLA-A and HLA-B alleles for most subjects in the first cohort. Assigning TCR associations to individual alleles was difficult when HLA alleles, especially DR and DQ, strongly co-occurred. Because counts were too low, approximately 15 rarely observed V segments, including chromosome 9 orphons, were excluded from the earlier analysis of fewer than 650 of the donors. In a later genetic analysis, fewer N-insertions in productive TCRs were reported among donors in an Asian-associated ancestry cluster than the roughly 670-donor mean. In a later analysis, several top co-occurrence clusters were reported to appear linked to parvovirus B19, influenza, CMV and Epstein-Barr virus. The sequencing pipeline was judged likely to have produced a cluster of highly shared sequence variants as a technical artifact. Linkage disequilibrium might explain the correlated functional status among segregating V segments, but an unknown experimental factor could not be excluded. For the cohort, immune exposure information was limited to CMV serostatus. In a later analysis, TCR association rates were found to vary across HLA loci, with the most associated TCRs seen for DRB1 alleles and the fewest for HLA-C alleles. Because the 87-base-pair reads could not distinguish some IMGT-functional V segments, including TRBV6-2 and TRBV6-3, those segments were excluded. The cohort was sequenced for TCR beta chains only, and without alpha or paired-chain data the features that could be detected were limited. The classifier was reported to diagnose cytomegalovirus status with high specificity and sensitivity in both the original and validation cohorts. Because some donors lacked HLA typing at each locus, the association tests relied only on the typed subset. An earlier analysis of roughly 570 of the donors showed that most TCR beta V segments appeared in productive rearrangements either about 87% or about 30% of the time, which broadly matched IMGT annotations. Three of the identified cytomegalovirus-associated TCR beta chains were confirmed in vitro to be specific for cytomegalovirus antigens. While some public TCRs were present in many individuals, most TCR sequences turned up only very rarely across donors. Roughly uniform sequencing depth across donors was assumed in presence/absence analyses, although this assumption may not hold.

The origin of this receptor is a woman in her forties in good health and CMV-seronegative. The chain is encoded by TRBV7-9 joined to TRBJ2-2; the D gene is perhaps TRBD1, from 6 matching bases. Sequenced: PBMCs. The CDR3 sequence is CASSLVGQSNTGELFF. The DNA reads TGTGCCAGCAGCTTAGTAGGACAGTCAAACACCGGGGAGCTGTTTTTT.